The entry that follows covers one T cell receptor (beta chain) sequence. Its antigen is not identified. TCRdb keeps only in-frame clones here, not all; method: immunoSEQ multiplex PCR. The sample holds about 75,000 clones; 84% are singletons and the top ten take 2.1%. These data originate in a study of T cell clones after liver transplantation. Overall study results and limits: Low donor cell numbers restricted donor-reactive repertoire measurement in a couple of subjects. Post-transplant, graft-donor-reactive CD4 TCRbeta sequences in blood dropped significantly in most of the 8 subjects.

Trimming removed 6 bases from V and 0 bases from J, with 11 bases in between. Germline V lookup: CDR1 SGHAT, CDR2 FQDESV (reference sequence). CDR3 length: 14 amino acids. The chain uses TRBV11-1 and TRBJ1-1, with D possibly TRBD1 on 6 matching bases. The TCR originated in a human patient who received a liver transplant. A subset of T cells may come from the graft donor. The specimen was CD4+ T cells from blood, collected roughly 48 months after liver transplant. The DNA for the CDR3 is TGTGCCAGCAGGCGGGGGGCTTTGAACACTGAAGCTTTCTTT. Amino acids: CASRRGALNTEAFF. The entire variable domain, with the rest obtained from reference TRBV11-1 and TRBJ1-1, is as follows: EAEVAQSPRYKITEKSQAVAFWCDPISGHATLYWYRQILGQGPELLVQFQDESVVDDSQLPKDRFSAERLKGVDSTLKIQPAELGDSAMYLCASRRGALNTEAFFGQGTRLTVV.